This TCR beta chain comes out of a study of blood T cell repertoires in COVID-19. The CDR3 spans 14 residues. Germline CDR1 SEHNR, CDR2 FQNEAQ (reference sequence). With 5 bases removed from V and 8 bases from J, the gap between germline ends came to 18 bases. Sequenced by immunoSEQ multiplex PCR; TCRdb stores in-frame clones only, minus some. Seen here are about 170,000 clones, approximately 85% observed once, and the top ten hold approximately 2.6%. This rearrangement joins TRBV7-9 to TRBJ1-2; D is ambiguous. The TCR was taken from a woman over 75 with COVID-19, enrolled during active disease. Sequencing used peripheral blood. The CDR3 loop reads CASSPERAPRGYTF. CDR3 bases: TGTGCCAGCAGCCCAGAGCGGGCGCCTAGGGGCTACACCTTC.